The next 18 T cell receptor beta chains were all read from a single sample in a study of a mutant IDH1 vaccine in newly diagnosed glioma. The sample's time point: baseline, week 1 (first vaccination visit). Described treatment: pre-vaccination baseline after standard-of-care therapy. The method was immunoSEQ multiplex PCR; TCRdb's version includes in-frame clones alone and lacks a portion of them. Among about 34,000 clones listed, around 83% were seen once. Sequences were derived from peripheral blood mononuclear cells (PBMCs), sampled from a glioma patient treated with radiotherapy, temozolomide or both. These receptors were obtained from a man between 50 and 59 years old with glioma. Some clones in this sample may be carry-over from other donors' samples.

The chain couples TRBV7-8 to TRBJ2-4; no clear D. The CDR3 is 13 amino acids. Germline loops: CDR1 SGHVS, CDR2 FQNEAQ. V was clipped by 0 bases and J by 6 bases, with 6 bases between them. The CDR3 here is CASSLAAGNIQYF. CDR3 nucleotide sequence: TGTGCCAGCAGCTTAGCGGCAGGAAACATTCAGTACTTC.

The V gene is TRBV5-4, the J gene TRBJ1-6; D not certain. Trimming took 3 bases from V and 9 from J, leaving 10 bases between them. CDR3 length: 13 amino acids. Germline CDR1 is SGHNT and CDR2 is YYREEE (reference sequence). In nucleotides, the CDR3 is TGTGCCAGCAGCTCCCGCGGAGCTTCACCCCTCCACTTT. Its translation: CASSSRGASPLHF.

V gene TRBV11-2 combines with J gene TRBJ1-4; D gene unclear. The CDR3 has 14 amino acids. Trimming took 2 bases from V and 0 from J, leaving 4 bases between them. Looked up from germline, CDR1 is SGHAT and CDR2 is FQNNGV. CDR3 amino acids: CASSLMSTNEKLFF. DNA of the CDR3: TGTGCCAGCAGCTTAATGTCAACTAATGAAAAACTGTTTTTT.

CDR3 protein: CTSSGGAHEQYF. CDR3 nucleotides: TGCACCAGCAGCGGGGGGGCCCACGAGCAGTACTTC. The chain carries TRBV1 and TRBJ2-7; the table assigns TRBD2, which was not confirmed against the DNA. TRBV1 is assigned pseudogene status. The CDR3 is 12 residues long.

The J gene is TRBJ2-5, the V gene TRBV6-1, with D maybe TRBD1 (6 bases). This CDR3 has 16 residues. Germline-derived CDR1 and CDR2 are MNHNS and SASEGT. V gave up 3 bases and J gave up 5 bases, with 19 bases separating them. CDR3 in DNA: TGTGCCAGCAGTGACGTTAGACAGGCGAAAAGGGAGACCCAGTACTTC. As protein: CASSDVRQAKRETQYF.

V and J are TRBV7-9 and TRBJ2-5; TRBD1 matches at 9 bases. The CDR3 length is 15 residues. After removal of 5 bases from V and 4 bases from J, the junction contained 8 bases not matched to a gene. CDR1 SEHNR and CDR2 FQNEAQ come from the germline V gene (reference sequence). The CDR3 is CASSTRDRVRETQYF. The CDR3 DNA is TGTGCCAGCAGCACCCGGGACAGGGTGCGAGAGACCCAGTACTTC. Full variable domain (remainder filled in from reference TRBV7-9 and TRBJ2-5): DTGVSQNPRHKITKRGQNVTFRCDPISEHNRLYWYRQTLGQGPEFLTYFQNEAQLEKSRLLSDRFSAERPKGSFSTLEIQRTEQGDSAMYLCASSTRDRVRETQYFGPGTRLLVL.

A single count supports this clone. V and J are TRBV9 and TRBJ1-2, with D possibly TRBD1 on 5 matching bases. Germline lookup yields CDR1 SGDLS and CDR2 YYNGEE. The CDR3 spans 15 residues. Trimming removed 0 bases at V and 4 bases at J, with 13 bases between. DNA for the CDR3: TGTGCCAGCAGCGTAGGGTTGGCGGGGACCTATGGCTACACCTTC. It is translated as CASSVGLAGTYGYTF.

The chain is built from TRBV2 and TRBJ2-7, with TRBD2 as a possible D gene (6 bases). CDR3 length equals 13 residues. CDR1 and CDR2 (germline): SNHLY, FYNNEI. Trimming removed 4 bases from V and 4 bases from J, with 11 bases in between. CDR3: CASSGGRGYEQYF. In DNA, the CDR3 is TGTGCCAGCAGTGGAGGTCGGGGGTACGAGCAGTACTTC. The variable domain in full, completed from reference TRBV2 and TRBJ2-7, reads EPEVTQTPSHQVTQMGQEVILRCVPISNHLYFYWYRQILGQKVEFLVSFYNNEISEKSEIFDDQFSVERPDGSNFTLKIRSTKLEDSAMYFCASSGGRGYEQYFGPGTRLTVT.

The CDR3 region is CASSLWQRRTGELFF. As DNA, the CDR3 is TGTGCCAGCAGCTTGTGGCAGCGTCGCACCGGGGAGCTGTTTTTT. The chain joins TRBV5-4 to TRBJ2-2, with D unclear. Trimming stripped 1 base from V and 4 bases from J, with 11 bases between. Germline values: CDR1 SGHNT, CDR2 YYREEE (reference sequence). This CDR3 is built from 15 residues.

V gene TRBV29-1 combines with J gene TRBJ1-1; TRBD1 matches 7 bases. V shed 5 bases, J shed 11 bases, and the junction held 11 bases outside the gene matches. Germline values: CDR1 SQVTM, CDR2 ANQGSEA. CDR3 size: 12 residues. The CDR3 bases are TGCAGCGTTCTGGGACAGAACTATCGGGCTTTCTTT. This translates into CSVLGQNYRAFF.

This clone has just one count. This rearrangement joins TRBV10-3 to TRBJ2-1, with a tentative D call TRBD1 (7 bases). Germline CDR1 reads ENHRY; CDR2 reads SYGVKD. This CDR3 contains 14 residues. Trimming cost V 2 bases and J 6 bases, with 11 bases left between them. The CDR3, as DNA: TGTGCCATCAGTGAGCTCCAGGGGGGCAATGAGCAGTTCTTC. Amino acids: CAISELQGGNEQFF.

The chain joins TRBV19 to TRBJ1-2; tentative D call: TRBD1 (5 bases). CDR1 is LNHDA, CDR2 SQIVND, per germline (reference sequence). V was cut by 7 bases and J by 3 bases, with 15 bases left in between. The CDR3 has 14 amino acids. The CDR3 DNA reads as TGTGCCAGTATGTGGAGGGACCGGGACTATGGCTACACCTTC. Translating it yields CASMWRDRDYGYTF.

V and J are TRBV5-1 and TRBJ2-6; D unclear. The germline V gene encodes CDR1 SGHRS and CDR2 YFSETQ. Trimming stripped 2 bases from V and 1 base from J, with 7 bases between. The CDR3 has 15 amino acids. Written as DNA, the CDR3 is TGCGCCAGCAGCTTAGATGGATCTGGGGCCAACGTCCTGACTTTC. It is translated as CASSLDGSGANVLTF.

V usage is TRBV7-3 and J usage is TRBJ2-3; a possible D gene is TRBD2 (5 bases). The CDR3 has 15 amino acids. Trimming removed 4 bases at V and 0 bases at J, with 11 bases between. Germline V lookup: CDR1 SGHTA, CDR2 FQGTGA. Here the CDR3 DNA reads TGTGCCAGCAGCTCTTCAAGGACTAGCACAGATACGCAGTATTTT. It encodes CASSSSRTSTDTQYF.

The CDR3 coding sequence is TGCGCCAGCAGCCAAGATCTGGGGAACACGGGTGGCTACACCTTC. It codes for CASSQDLGNTGGYTF. V gene TRBV4-1 combines with J gene TRBJ1-2; D gene ambiguous. In germline, CDR1 is MGHRA, CDR2 YSYEKL. The CDR3 totals 15 residues. The V gene lost 0 bases and the J gene lost 7 bases, with 15 bases spanning the gap.

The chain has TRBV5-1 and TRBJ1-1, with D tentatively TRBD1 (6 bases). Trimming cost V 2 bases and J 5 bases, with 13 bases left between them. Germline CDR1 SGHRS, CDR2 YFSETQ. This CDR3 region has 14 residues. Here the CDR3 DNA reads TGCGCCAGCAGCTTCACAGGGTTGGGGACTGAAGCTTTCTTT. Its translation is CASSFTGLGTEAFF.

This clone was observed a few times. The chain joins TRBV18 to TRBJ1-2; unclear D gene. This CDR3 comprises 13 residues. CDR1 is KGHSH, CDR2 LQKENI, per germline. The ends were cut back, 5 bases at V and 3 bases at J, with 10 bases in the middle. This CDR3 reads CASSGSQDYGYTF. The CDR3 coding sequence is TGTGCCAGCTCAGGATCTCAAGACTATGGCTACACCTTC.

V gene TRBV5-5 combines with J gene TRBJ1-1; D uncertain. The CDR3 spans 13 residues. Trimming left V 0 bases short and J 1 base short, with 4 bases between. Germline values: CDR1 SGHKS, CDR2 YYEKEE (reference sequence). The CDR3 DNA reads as TGTGCCAGCAGCTTGGCACCGAACACTGAAGCTTTCTTT. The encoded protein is CASSLAPNTEAFF.